This T cell receptor (beta chain) appears in the sequencing data of a study of human T cells and chemical hapten exposure. In its sample, this clonotype was seen a few times. During construction of the library, unique molecular identifiers were attached to individual cDNA molecules for quantitative, reproducible TCR counting. In TCRdb, the RACE reads were re-called with MiXCR into one record per CDR3 protein. The sample lists 180,000 or so distinct CDR3 sequences, 14% occurring once. Described time point: patch test 1, 2 weeks after DPC sensitization. Treatment described: therapeutic diphenylcyclopropenone sensitization with weekly scalp DPC. V was clipped by 2 bases and J by 6 bases, with 17 bases between them. The CDR3 spans 16 residues. Germline V gene sequence: CDR1 LNHDA, CDR2 SQIVND (reference sequence).

Sample: whole blood, taken in connection with sensitization to the hapten diphenylcyclopropenone (DPC). This chain uses TRBV19 with TRBJ2-4; perhaps D is TRBD1 or TRBD2 (7 bases each). The clonotype was recovered from a woman aged 25 to 45 with alopecia areata. Some clones in this sample may be carry-over from other donors' samples. CDR3 bases: TGTGCCAGTAGTATACGGGGGGACAGCAGTGGAAACATTCAGTACTTC. It translates to CASSIRGDSSGNIQYF.